This T cell receptor beta chain emerged from a study of vaccination effects on CD4 cells after COVID-19. Unmatched junction bases numbered 8, after V lost 4 bases and J lost 3 bases. Germline V gene sequence: CDR1 SGHRS, CDR2 YFSETQ. The CDR3 runs 15 residues. The study's findings and limits: In vaccinees who were healthy, merely 1 out of 255 vaccine-induced clones cross-reacted with common cold coronaviruses.

Following 10 days of culture, CD4+ T cells were isolated. A half-volume exchange with IL-2 medium occurred on days 3 and 7. Here immunoSEQ multiplex PCR was the method, and the copy in TCRdb shows in-frame clones only, minus some. The sample records tens of thousands of clones, about four fifths being singletons. This clone was counted once. Its specificity is not known. V gene TRBV5-1 combines with J gene TRBJ1-1, with 8 bases lining up with TRBD1. Sequencing used CD4+ T cells from PBMCs cultured without peptide, obtained before COVID-19 vaccination. This receptor was obtained from a human donor who received a COVID-19 vaccine. The CDR3 here is CASSLGQALDTEAFF. The CDR3, as DNA: TGCGCCAGCAGCCTGGGACAGGCACTTGACACTGAAGCTTTCTTT.